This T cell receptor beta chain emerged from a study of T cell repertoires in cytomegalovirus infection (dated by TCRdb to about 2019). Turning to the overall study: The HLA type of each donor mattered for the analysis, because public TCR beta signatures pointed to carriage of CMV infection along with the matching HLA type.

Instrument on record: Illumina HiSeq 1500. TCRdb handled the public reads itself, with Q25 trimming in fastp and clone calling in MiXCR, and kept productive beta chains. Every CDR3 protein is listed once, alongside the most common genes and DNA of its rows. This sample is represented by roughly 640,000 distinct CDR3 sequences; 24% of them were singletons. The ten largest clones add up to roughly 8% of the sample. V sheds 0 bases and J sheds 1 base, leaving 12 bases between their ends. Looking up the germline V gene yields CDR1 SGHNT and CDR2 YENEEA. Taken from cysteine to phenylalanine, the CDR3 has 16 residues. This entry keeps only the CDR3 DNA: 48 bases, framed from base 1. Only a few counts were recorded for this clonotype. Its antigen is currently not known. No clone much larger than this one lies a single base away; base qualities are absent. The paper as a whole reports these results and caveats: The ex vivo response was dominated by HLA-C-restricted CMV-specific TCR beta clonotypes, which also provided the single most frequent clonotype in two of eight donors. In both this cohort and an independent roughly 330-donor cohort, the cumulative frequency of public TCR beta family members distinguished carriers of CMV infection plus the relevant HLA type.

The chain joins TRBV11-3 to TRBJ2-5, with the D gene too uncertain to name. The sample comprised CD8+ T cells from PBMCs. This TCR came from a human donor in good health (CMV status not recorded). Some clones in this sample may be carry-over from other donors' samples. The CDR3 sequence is CASSLDSTDGQETQYF. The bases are TGTGCCAGCAGCTTAGATTCCACGGACGGCCAAGAGACCCAGTACTTC.